This T cell receptor beta chain was profiled in a study of cytomegalovirus exposure and HLA in healthy donors. General study points: Earlier analysis looked at TCR beta V segments, and most were productive about 87% or about 30% of the time. Based on reports, TCR beta sequences accurately predicted HLA-A and HLA-B alleles for most subjects.

60 Vbeta and 13 Jbeta primers were used in PCR. Profiling relied on immunoSEQ multiplex PCR, and the TCRdb table lists in-frame clones only, not all of them. The sample has 65,000 to 80,000 clones; the top ten hold 7.5%. CDR1 is MNHEY and CDR2 is SVGAGI in the germline V gene. The ends were cut back, 0 bases at V and 2 bases at J, with 7 bases in the middle. The CDR3 extends over 14 amino acids. Of note for this clone: Its antigen is not known.

This TCR came from a female donor in good health and CMV-seropositive. The chain links TRBV6-5 to TRBJ1-2; D call uncertain. Source material: PBMCs. CDR3 protein: CASSYSQLNYGYTF. In DNA form, the CDR3 reads TGTGCCAGCAGTTACTCGCAGTTGAACTATGGCTACACCTTC.